Sequencing of this T cell receptor beta chain was carried out in a study of blood T cells in healthy people across ages. CDR3 size: 12 residues. With 2 bases clipped from V and 15 bases from J, the junction kept 6 bases outside the gene matches. Per the germline V gene, CDR1 is MNHEY and CDR2 is SVGEGT. For the second PCR, which ran for 7 to 11 cycles, a sample-barcoded 5' primer and a J-beta primer mix were used. MiXCR, run by TCRdb on the 5' RACE reads, gives a single entry per CDR3 protein. The data hold 1,500,000 or so distinct CDR3 sequences, with 40% to 45% observed a single time. This chain links TRBV6-2 or TRBV6-3 with TRBJ2-1; 8 positions match TRBD2. The clonotype originates from a woman between 18 and 29 years old in good health. Source material: blood. The CDR3 spells CASSYAGLVAFF. The DNA for the CDR3 is TGTGCCAGCAGTTACGCGGGACTAGTCGCGTTCTTC.